This T cell receptor beta chain came from a study of T cell responses to AZD1222 COVID-19 vaccine. The study, taken as a whole, reports: Vaccine-associated CD4 TCRs spanned spike, dominant at 160-218 and 743-854.

Sequencing was performed with immunoSEQ multiplex PCR; in TCRdb, only in-frame clones are kept and a portion is missing. The sample has 90,000 to 120,000 clones, roughly 90% seen once. Trimming took 3 bases from V and 2 from J; bases not matched to a gene: 13. The CDR3 is 18 amino acids. The germline V gene has CDR1 LGHNA and CDR2 YSLEER. On this clone: Its antigen is currently unknown.

The TCR was taken from an adult in good health. The rearrangement uses TRBV4-3 and TRBJ2-1; 7 nucleotides line up with TRBD2. The sample in question was peripheral blood, obtained on day 0 of AZD1222 vaccination. The CDR3 DNA sequence: TGCGCCAGCAGCCACCAGGGTCCTAGCGGAGCAACCTACAATGAGCAGTTCTTC. Translated, it gives CASSHQGPSGATYNEQFF.